Listed below are T cell receptor beta chains from one sample, sequenced in a study of shared clonotypes between healthy human individuals. Assay: immunoSEQ multiplex PCR; the TCRdb copy retains only in-frame clones and omits some. The profile shows about 1,800,000 clones, about 95% of them singletons. Sequencing was performed on naive CD8+ T cells sorted from blood. The receptor set was obtained from a man younger than 30 in good health. CDR3s include the opening cysteine and the closing phenylalanine or tryptophan. Each record gives: D gene, clone size, J gene, V gene, CDR3 protein, CDR3 DNA. A D gene is named only where the DNA matches it firmly. A row's size may be missing; if present it is once, few, many or a size class.

>TRBD1|.|TRBJ2-1|TRBV11-2
CASSQRDSYNEQFF
TGTGCCAGCAGCCAAAGGGACAGCTACAATGAGCAGTTCTTC
>TRBD1|.|TRBJ1-5|TRBV27
CASSTGGSNQPQHF
TGTGCCAGCAGCACAGGGGGTAGCAATCAGCCCCAGCATTTT
>.|.|TRBJ2-1|TRBV19
CASSINPPNEQFF
TGTGCCAGTAGTATAAACCCCCCCAATGAGCAGTTCTTC
>.|.|TRBJ1-5|TRBV2
CASSEEPGLSNQPQHF
TGTGCCAGCAGTGAAGAACCAGGGCTTAGCAATCAGCCCCAGCATTTT
>.|.|TRBJ2-7|TRBV29-1
CSVEDRAYEQYF
TGCAGCGTGGAGGACCGAGCCTACGAGCAGTACTTC
>TRBD1|.|TRBJ1-5|TRBV2
CASSETRAGGFFEPQHF
TGTGCCAGCAGTGAAACTAGGGCAGGGGGCTTCTTTGAGCCCCAGCATTTT
>TRBD2|.|TRBJ2-7|TRBV27
CASSPWTSGEGQYF
TGTGCCAGCAGTCCCTGGACTAGCGGGGAAGGGCAGTACTTC
>.|once|TRBJ2-7|TRBV7-9
CASSFRQGSSYEQYF
TGTGCCAGCAGCTTCCGTCAGGGGAGCTCCTACGAGCAGTACTTC
>.|.|TRBJ2-7|TRBV11-2
CASSLGVDTEQYF
TGTGCCAGCAGCTTAGGGGTCGACACGGAGCAGTACTTC
>TRBD1|.|TRBJ1-1|TRBV9
CASSAQGTDTEAFF
TGTGCCAGCAGCGCACAGGGGACCGACACTGAAGCTTTCTTT
>.|.|TRBJ1-1|TRBV27
CASSLSGISEAFF
TGTGCCAGCAGTTTATCGGGGATCTCCGAAGCTTTCTTT
>.|.|TRBJ2-5|TRBV9
CASSPNQETQYF
TGTGCCAGCAGCCCGAACCAAGAGACCCAGTACTTC
>.|.|TRBJ2-7|TRBV4-3
CASSQDVGVEQYF
TGCGCCAGCAGCCAAGACGTGGGGGTCGAGCAGTACTTC
>.|.|TRBJ1-2|TRBV7-9
CASSLKWEEGYTF
TGTGCCAGCAGCTTAAAGTGGGAGGAGGGCTACACCTTC
>.|.|TRBJ1-6|TRBV11-2
CASSLVDSNSPLHF
TGTGCCAGCAGCTTAGTGGACAGTAATTCACCCCTCCACTTT
>TRBD1|.|TRBJ2-7|TRBV28
CASSPLRDRGAHEQYF
TGTGCCAGCAGTCCCCTCCGGGACAGGGGAGCCCACGAGCAGTACTTC
>.|once|TRBJ2-3|TRBV27
CASSSTTGTDTQYF
TGTGCCAGCAGCTCTACGACAGGCACAGATACGCAGTATTTT
>TRBD2|.|TRBJ2-1|TRBV10-3
CAIGGGSGYEQFF
TGTGCCATCGGCGGGGGTAGCGGCTATGAGCAGTTCTTC
>TRBD1|.|TRBJ1-6|TRBV18
CASSDRDRSQYNSPLHF
TGTGCCAGCTCAGATCGGGACAGGAGTCAATATAATTCACCCCTCCACTTT
>.|.|TRBJ2-7|TRBV5-6
CASSSYPRTTDEQYF
TGTGCCAGCAGCTCTTACCCTCGAACCACGGACGAGCAGTACTTC
>TRBD1|.|TRBJ2-5|TRBV30
CAWSVNRGRRETQYF
TGTGCCTGGAGTGTGAACAGGGGGCGCAGGGAGACCCAGTACTTC
>.|.|TRBJ2-7|TRBV7-2
CASSLTGLSSYEQYF
TGTGCCAGCAGTTTGACAGGTCTAAGCTCCTACGAGCAGTACTTC
>.|.|TRBJ1-4|TRBV6-1
CASSDWTRKLFF
TGTGCCAGCAGTGACTGGACACGGAAACTGTTTTTT